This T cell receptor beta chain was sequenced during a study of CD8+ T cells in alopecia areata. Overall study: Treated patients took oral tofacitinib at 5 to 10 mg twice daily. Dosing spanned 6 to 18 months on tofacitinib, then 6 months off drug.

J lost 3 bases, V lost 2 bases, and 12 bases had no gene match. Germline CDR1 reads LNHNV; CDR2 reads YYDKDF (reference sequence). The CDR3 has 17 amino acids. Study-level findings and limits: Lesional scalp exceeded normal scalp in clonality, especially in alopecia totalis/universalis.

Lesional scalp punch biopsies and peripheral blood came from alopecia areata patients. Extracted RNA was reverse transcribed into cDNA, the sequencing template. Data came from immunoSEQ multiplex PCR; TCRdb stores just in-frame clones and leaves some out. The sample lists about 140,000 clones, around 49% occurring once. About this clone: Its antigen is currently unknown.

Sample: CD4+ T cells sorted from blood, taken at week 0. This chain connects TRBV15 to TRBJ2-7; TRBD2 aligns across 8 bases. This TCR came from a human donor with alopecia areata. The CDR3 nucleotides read TGTGCCACCAGCAGATCCTTCGGGAGGGTCCAGGGCTACGAGCAGTACTTC. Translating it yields CATSRSFGRVQGYEQYF.